This entry features one T cell receptor (beta chain) sequence. CDR3 length: 16 residues. Germline V lookup: CDR1 MDHEN, CDR2 SYDVKM. Trimming took 6 bases from V and 6 from J; bases not matched to a gene: 13. Time point of the sample: cycle 4 day 1 (C4D1), after less than 7 weeks of nivolumab. Relapse after autologous stem cell transplantation occurred in every patient, and brentuximab vedotin exposure varied. Sequencing used immunoSEQ multiplex PCR; TCRdb keeps in-frame clones, though not all of them. The sample lists about 25,000 clones; approximately 67% were seen once. The data are from a study of PD-1 blockade in classical Hodgkin lymphoma. In the study overall: Intravenous nivolumab at 3 mg/kg was given to patients every 2 weeks.

J is TRBJ1-5 and V is TRBV28; 8 positions agree with TRBD1. This receptor was taken from a human donor with classical Hodgkin lymphoma. The sequencing here drew on peripheral blood mononuclear cells (PBMCs), taken before the fourth cycle of nivolumab. The CDR3 region is CASSPTGTGRGQPQHF. In DNA, the CDR3 is TGTGCCAGCAGCCCTACTGGGACAGGAAGGGGTCAGCCCCAGCATTTT.